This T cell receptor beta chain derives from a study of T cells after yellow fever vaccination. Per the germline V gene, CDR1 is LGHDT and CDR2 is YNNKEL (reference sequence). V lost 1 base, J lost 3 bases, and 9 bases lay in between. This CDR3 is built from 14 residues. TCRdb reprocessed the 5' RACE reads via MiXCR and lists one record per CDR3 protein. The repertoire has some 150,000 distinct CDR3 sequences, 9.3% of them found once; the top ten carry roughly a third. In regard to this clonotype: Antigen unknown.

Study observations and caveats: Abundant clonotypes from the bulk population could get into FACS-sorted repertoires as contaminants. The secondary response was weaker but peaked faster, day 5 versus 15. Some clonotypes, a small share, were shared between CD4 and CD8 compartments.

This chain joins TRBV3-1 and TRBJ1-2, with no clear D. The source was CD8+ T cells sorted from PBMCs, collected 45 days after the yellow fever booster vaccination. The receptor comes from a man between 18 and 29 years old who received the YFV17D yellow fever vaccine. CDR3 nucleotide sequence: TGTGCCAGCAGCCAAGGCGGCGGTCACTATGGCTACACCTTC. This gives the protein CASSQGGGHYGYTF.